This TCR beta chain was sequenced during a study of blood T cell repertoires in COVID-19. Study background: Samples representing acute and convalescent COVID-19 were sourced from the United States, Italy and Spain.

This table comes from immunoSEQ multiplex PCR, and its TCRdb copy is limited to in-frame clones, with some not included. The repertoire holds about 340,000 clones, more than 85% seen once, with around 20% in the top ten. Across 24 US areas, participants ranged in age from about 18 to 90 years. The CDR3 spans 17 residues. The V gene end was trimmed by 2 bases and the J gene end by 3 bases; junction bases not matched to a gene: 11. Germline assignment: CDR1 MDHEN and CDR2 SYDVKM. This clone occurred once. This TCR was recovered from a woman in her thirties who had recovered from COVID-19. Sequencing used PBMCs or T cells enriched from blood (not recorded which). V is TRBV28 and J is TRBJ1-2; TRBD1 aligns across 8 bases. The CDR3 is CASSLPTSWGQDYGYTF. DNA of the CDR3: TGTGCCAGCAGTTTACCCACCTCCTGGGGACAGGACTATGGCTACACCTTC.